Given below is one T cell receptor (beta chain) in context. Germline assignment: CDR1 SGHDT and CDR2 YYEEEE. The CDR3 consists of 15 residues. V lost 1 base, J lost 4 bases, and 14 bases lay in between. Participants spanned ages roughly 18 to 95 years and resided in about 25 US areas. Resolution of symptoms, clearance, or two negative PCRs was present in recovered Cohort 3 donors. These data belong to a study of blood T cell repertoires in COVID-19. Study-level background: T cells, B-cell-depleted T cells, or PBMCs supplied cDNA or gDNA.

In the original workflow: Reference gene primer amplification yielded estimated nucleated cell counts. Produced via immunoSEQ multiplex PCR; TCRdb's table is partial and in-frame only. V and J calls and clone size come straight from that table; D and trimming were deduced from the DNA. The table shows 180,000 or so clones, with 84% occurring only once. The receptor was isolated from a man in his forties or fifties who had recovered from COVID-19. The sequenced sample was PBMCs or T cells enriched from blood (not recorded which). J is TRBJ1-2 and V is TRBV5-6; D is ambiguous. CDR3 DNA sequence: TGTGCCAGCAGCTTGTATTCAGGCCGGGGCTATGGCTACACCTTC. This translates into CASSLYSGRGYGYTF.